The clone carrying this T cell receptor (beta chain) was counted a few times. What it binds is unknown. This record comes from a study of T cells in Graves' hyperthyroidism and ophthalmopathy. Study as a whole: Peripheral blood was drawn at first diagnosis, prior to all treatment. Study findings and constraints: Blood shared most expanded thyroid clonotypes above 0.001. Ophthalmopathy got predicted by the model a median approximately 6 months before its onset.

Germline CDR1 is WSHSY and CDR2 is SAAADI. The CDR3 is 12 residues long. The V end lost 7 bases, the J end lost 1 base, and 4 bases lay between the germline ends. Extraction of PBMCs used 7.5 to 10 ml of fresh peripheral blood. Regions amplified from RNA transcripts were the TCR beta CDR3 regions. HTBI primers drove first-round RT-PCR of the TCR CDR3. TCRdb re-analysed the multiplex PCR reads in MiXCR, keeping a single row per CDR3 protein. Among more than 500,000 distinct CDR3 sequences listed, about 16% were seen once. The sequencing input was blood. The chain couples TRBV10-2 to TRBJ2-2; D is ambiguous. The clonotype was recovered from a young woman with Graves' ophthalmopathy. CDR3 sequence: CASTWNTGELFF. The DNA of the CDR3 is TGCGCCAGCACCTGGAACACCGGGGAGCTGTTTTTT.